The 25 T cell receptor beta chains reported below all come from one sample, sequenced in a study of blood T cell repertoires in COVID-19. Assay used: immunoSEQ multiplex PCR; TCRdb lists only in-frame clones, some missing. Here the sample spans about 170,000 clones, over 65% being singletons. Sequenced sample: peripheral blood. All receptors come from a woman at least 80 years old with acute or convalescent COVID-19.

The chain is built from TRBV5-8 and TRBJ1-3, with D maybe TRBD1 (6 bases). This CDR3 is built from 14 residues. Germline assignment: CDR1 SGHTS and CDR2 YDEGEE. V was trimmed by 4 bases and J by 8 bases, leaving 16 bases between them. The CDR3 sequence is CASSRGQRGDTIYF. The CDR3 DNA sequence: TGTGCCAGCAGCCGAGGACAGCGAGGAGACACCATATATTTT. Supplemented by reference TRBV5-8 and TRBJ1-3, the full variable domain reads EAGVTQSPTHLIKTRGQQATLRCSPISGHTSVYWYQQALGLGLQFLLWYDEGEERNRGNFPPRFSGRQFPNYSSELNVNALELEDSALYLCASSRGQRGDTIYFGEGSWLTVV.

The chain employs TRBV9 and TRBJ2-3, with TRBD1 as a possible D gene (6 bases). CDR3 length: 14 residues. Germline V lookup: CDR1 SGDLS, CDR2 YYNGEE. Trimming cost V 3 bases and J 5 bases, with 13 bases left between them. The CDR3 DNA reads as TGTGCCAGCAGCGGCGGCAGGGGCCTAGATACGCAGTATTTT. Translation: CASSGGRGLDTQYF.

As to this clone: Germline is not matched at one junction end, which may reflect a read error. This sample also contains other DNA sequences that code for the same CDR3. V and J are TRBV5-8 and TRBJ2-4; the D gene is possibly TRBD1 (6 bases). Germline loops: CDR1 SGHTS, CDR2 YDEGEE. This CDR3 comprises 14 residues. The CDR3 nucleotides read TGCGCCAGCACCACAGGGATGGCCAAAAACATTCAGTACTTC. Residues: CASTTGMAKNIQYF. The variable domain in full, with the rest retrieved from reference TRBV5-8 and TRBJ2-4, is EAGVTQSPTHLIKTRGQQATLRCSPISGHTSVYWYQQALGLGLQFLLWYDEGEERNRGNFPPRFSGRQFPNYSSELNVNALELEDSALYLCASTTGMAKNIQYFGAGTRLSVL.

The J gene is TRBJ2-5, the V gene TRBV28, with D possibly TRBD2 on 6 matching bases. The germline CDR1 and CDR2 sequences are MDHEN and SYDVKM. This CDR3 has 15 residues. V lost 4 bases and J lost 2, with 14 bases in between. CDR3 sequence: CASSSPPRGQETQYF. The DNA of the CDR3 is TGTGCCAGCAGTTCACCCCCCCGGGGGCAAGAGACCCAGTACTTC.

The CDR3 spells CASSEGGQSNSPLHF. The CDR3 DNA reads as TGTGCCAGCAGTGAAGGGGGACAGTCTAATTCACCCCTCCACTTT. The chain has TRBV6-1 and TRBJ1-6; the match to TRBD1 covers 7 bases. The CDR3 length is 15 residues. V shed 1 base, J shed 6 bases, and the junction held 3 bases outside the gene matches. The germline V gene has CDR1 MNHNS and CDR2 SASEGT.

The table lists this clone with a few counts. The chain employs TRBV5-1 and TRBJ2-7; weak D call: TRBD2 (6 bases). The germline CDR1 and CDR2 sequences are SGHRS and YFSETQ. Trimming cost V 6 bases and J 2 bases, with 15 bases left between them. This CDR3 region has 14 residues. The CDR3 loop reads CASKSEGGTYEQYF. CDR3 sequence (DNA): TGCGCCAGCAAGTCGGAGGGCGGAACCTACGAGCAGTACTTC.

The table lists this clone with a few counts. The chain carries TRBV19 and TRBJ2-7; TRBD2 agrees at 12 bases. V gave up 4 bases and J gave up 2 bases; unmatched junction bases: 9. Germline CDR1 LNHDA, CDR2 SQIVND (reference sequence). The CDR3 runs to 17 residues. Here the CDR3 DNA reads TGTGCCAGTAGTACGGGATCGACTAGCGGGGGAACCTACGAGCAGTACTTC. As protein: CASSTGSTSGGTYEQYF. The complete variable domain, with remaining parts taken from reference TRBV19 and TRBJ2-7, reads DGGITQSPKYLFRKEGQNVTLSCEQNLNHDAMYWYRQDPGQGLRLIYYSQIVNDFQKGDIAEGYSVSREKKESFPLTVTSAQKNPTAFYLCASSTGSTSGGTYEQYFGPGTRLTVT.

The V gene is TRBV27, the J gene TRBJ2-7; 8 bases line up with TRBD2. The germline CDR1 and CDR2 sequences are MNHEY and SMNVEV (reference sequence). Losses at the gene ends were 3 bases for V and 1 base for J; bases not matched to a gene: 8. This CDR3 has 16 amino acids. The CDR3 reads CASSLRSGSRSYEQYF. The CDR3 bases are TGTGCCAGCAGTTTGAGGAGCGGGAGCCGATCCTACGAGCAGTACTTC.

The chain joins TRBV28 to TRBJ2-7; 12 nucleotides agree with TRBD2. Germline CDR1 and CDR2: MDHEN and SYDVKM. This CDR3 is 14 amino acids long. J gave up 3 bases and V 6 bases, and 3 bases lay outside the gene matches. The CDR3 protein is CASRLGLAGYEQYF. The DNA for the CDR3 is TGTGCCAGCAGATTGGGACTAGCGGGCTACGAGCAGTACTTC.

This clone came up a few times. The CDR3 DNA sequence: TGCGCCAGCAGCTTGGACACGCTTTACAATGAGCAGTTCTTC. Encoded protein: CASSLDTLYNEQFF. The V call is TRBV5-1, the J call TRBJ2-1; D gene uncertain. The germline CDR1 and CDR2 sequences are SGHRS and YFSETQ. V was cut by 0 bases and J by 4 bases, with 8 bases left in between. The CDR3 extends over 14 amino acids.

V gene TRBV13 combines with J gene TRBJ2-2; D is perhaps TRBD2 (5 bases). There are 17 residues in the CDR3. The V and J ends lost 5 bases and 8 bases respectively, with 24 bases between them. Germline V lookup: CDR1 PRHDT, CDR2 FYEKMQ (reference sequence). The CDR3 here is CASSHSYGVPDGGELFF. In DNA form, the CDR3 reads TGTGCCAGCAGCCATTCTTACGGGGTCCCCGACGGTGGGGAGCTGTTTTTT. The full variable domain, with the rest looked up from reference TRBV13 and TRBJ2-2, is AAGVIQSPRHLIKEKRETATLKCYPIPRHDTVYWYQQGPGQDPQFLISFYEKMQSDKGSIPDRFSAQQFSDYHSELNMSSLELGDSALYFCASSHSYGVPDGGELFFGEGSRLTVL.

The CDR3: CASSLAGTGVGGYTF. CDR3 nucleotides: TGTGCCAGCAGTTTAGCCGGGACAGGGGTTGGTGGCTACACCTTC. The rearrangement uses TRBV27 and TRBJ1-2, with TRBD1 matching 10 bases. The junction had 7 bases not matched to a gene; V was cut back by 2 bases and J by 7 bases. In germline, CDR1 is MNHEY, CDR2 SMNVEV (reference sequence). This CDR3 contains 15 residues.

V and J are TRBV5-1 and TRBJ2-5; 9 bases fit TRBD1. The germline gives CDR1 SGHRS, CDR2 YFSETQ. The CDR3 covers 15 residues. The ends lost 3 bases at V and 5 bases at J; junction bases unmatched: 8. CDR3 sequence reads: CASSSQPTGGETQYF. CDR3 DNA: TGCGCCAGCAGCTCACAACCGACAGGGGGGGAGACCCAGTACTTC.

The V gene is TRBV6-1, the J gene TRBJ2-1; 13 bases agree with TRBD2. Germline-derived CDR1 and CDR2 are MNHNS and SASEGT. Germline trimming cut 0 bases from V and 7 bases from J; bases unmatched to any gene: 9. The length of the CDR3 is 18 residues. The CDR3 protein is CASSEAGLTSGRLNEQFF. CDR3 nucleotides: TGTGCCAGCAGTGAAGCGGGCCTGACTAGCGGGAGGTTAAATGAGCAGTTCTTC.

This chain uses TRBV2 with TRBJ2-2; perhaps TRBD1 as D (6 bases). The length of the CDR3 is 17 residues. Germline CDR1 and CDR2: SNHLY and FYNNEI. V was clipped by 5 bases and J by 2 bases, with 18 bases between them. CDR3 bases: TGTGCCAGCAGTCTCCCCTTGACAGGCGATAACACCGGGGAGCTGTTTTTT. Translated: CASSLPLTGDNTGELFF.

The genes are TRBV7-6 and TRBJ2-5; TRBD2 matches 7 bases. The CDR3 runs to 16 residues. With V trimmed by 0 bases and J by 1 base, 5 bases remained unmatched. Per germline, CDR1 SGHVS and CDR2 FNYEAQ. CDR3 nucleotide sequence: TGTGCCAGCAGCTTAGCGGGAGGGAGTCCCCAAGAGACCCAGTACTTC. It yields the protein CASSLAGGSPQETQYF.

The sample holds a few counts of this clone. This chain connects TRBV27 to TRBJ1-4, with 8 bases matching TRBD1. The V gene's germline CDR1 is MNHEY and CDR2 SMNVEV (reference sequence). With 7 bases clipped from V and 4 bases from J, the junction kept 5 bases outside the gene matches. CDR3 size: 14 residues. The CDR3 sequence: CASNTDRGNEKLFF. The DNA of the CDR3 is TGTGCCAGCAATACAGACAGGGGTAATGAAAAACTGTTTTTT.

This chain uses TRBV6-5 with TRBJ1-3; unclear D gene. The germline V gene has CDR1 MNHEY and CDR2 SVGAGI. Trimming stripped 11 bases from V and 4 bases from J, with 15 bases between. There are 13 residues in the CDR3. The DNA for the CDR3 is TGTGCCGTACGGGCGGGCTCAGGAAACACCATATATTTT. It is translated as CAVRAGSGNTIYF.

The chain carries TRBV20-1 and TRBJ2-7; D is ambiguous. The CDR3 contains 10 residues. Germline V gene lookup returns CDR1 DFQATT and CDR2 SNEGSKA (reference sequence). Trimming left V 6 bases short and J 7 bases short, with 10 bases between. The CDR3 is CSASNREQYF. CDR3 in DNA: TGCAGTGCCTCAAATAGAGAGCAGTACTTC.

The chain is built from TRBV24-1 and TRBJ1-4, with 7 positions matching TRBD1. The CDR3 consists of 15 residues. V shed 2 bases, J shed 6 bases, and the junction held 5 bases outside the gene matches. Germline CDR1 KGHDR, CDR2 SFDVKD. The CDR3 sequence: CATSDSTGVDEKLFF. The DNA for the CDR3 is TGTGCCACCAGTGATTCCACAGGGGTGGATGAAAAACTGTTTTTT.

The V call is TRBV19, the J call TRBJ2-7, with TRBD1 matching 11 bases. The length of the CDR3 is 15 residues. CDR1 and CDR2 (germline): LNHDA, SQIVND (reference sequence). V lost 7 bases, J lost 3 bases, and 8 bases stayed unmatched. CDR3 sequence (DNA): TGTGCCAGTACCCCATCGGGACAGGGGGTCTACGAGCAGTACTTC. This gives the protein CASTPSGQGVYEQYF.

This clone has only a few counts. The chain carries TRBV28 and TRBJ1-5; the match to TRBD1 covers 7 bases. Trimming removed 7 bases from V and 9 bases from J; junction bases left unmatched: 18. Germline assignment: CDR1 MDHEN and CDR2 SYDVKM. CDR3 size: 16 residues. The CDR3 DNA follows: TGTGCCAGCACTAAATCAGAGGGACAGTCTAAGGTGCCCCAGCATTTT. Protein: CASTKSEGQSKVPQHF. Combining the CDR3 with reference TRBV28 and TRBJ1-5 gives the whole variable domain DVKVTQSSRYLVKRTGEKVFLECVQDMDHENMFWYRQDPGLGLRLIYFSYDVKMKEKGDIPEGYSVSREKKERFSLILESASTNQTSMYLCASTKSEGQSKVPQHFGDGTRLSIL.

The rearrangement links TRBV7-9 to TRBJ1-1; 8 bases map to TRBD1. The CDR3 has 14 residues. From germline, CDR1 is SEHNR and CDR2 FQNEAQ (reference sequence). The ends lost 1 base at V and 5 bases at J; junction bases unmatched: 3. The CDR3 region is CASSLVDRGTEAFF. In DNA, the CDR3 is TGTGCCAGCAGCTTAGTAGACAGGGGAACTGAAGCTTTCTTT.

The J gene is TRBJ2-2, the V gene TRBV9, with a weak D call TRBD2 (6 bases). CDR3 length: 16 amino acids. Germline-derived CDR1 and CDR2 are SGDLS and YYNGEE. V lost 3 bases to trimming and J lost 6 bases, with 18 bases between them. CDR3 residues: CASSAGSGWEAGELFF. DNA of the CDR3: TGTGCCAGCAGCGCAGGAAGCGGGTGGGAGGCCGGGGAGCTGTTTTTT. The whole variable domain, remainder taken from reference TRBV9 and TRBJ2-2, is DSGVTQTPKHLITATGQRVTLRCSPRSGDLSVYWYQQSLDQGLQFLIQYYNGEERAKGNILERFSAQQFPDLHSELNLSSLELGDSALYFCASSAGSGWEAGELFFGEGSRLTVL.

The chain combines TRBV7-3 with TRBJ2-3; 10 bases fit TRBD2. CDR3 length: 16 amino acids. Germline values: CDR1 SGHTA, CDR2 FQGTGA. V gave up 5 bases and J gave up 3 bases; unmatched junction bases: 8. In DNA, the CDR3 is TGTGCCAGCAGCAAGCTAGCGGGAGTTGAGACAGATACGCAGTATTTT. It encodes CASSKLAGVETDTQYF.